The next 10 T cell receptor beta chains were all read from a single sample in a study of naive and memory T cell subsets. The beta constant-region primer was an equimolar mix of two oligonucleotides covering TRBC1 and TRBC2. Four rounds of PCR amplified the ligated cDNA using nested alpha and beta constant-region primers plus SP2. TCRdb fed the UMI-ligation and nested PCR reads into MiXCR, producing one record per CDR3 protein. Of under 25,000 distinct CDR3 sequences listed, around 9% were seen once; the top ten hold about 20%. The sequencing sample was made of central memory CD8+ T cells from blood. Receptor source: a human donor in good health.

There are many counts of this clonotype. This sequence joins TRBV7-6 and TRBJ2-7; D is unresolved. Trimming pared 0 bases from V and 5 bases from J, leaving 8 bases between. The CDR3 contains 13 residues. Germline loops: CDR1 SGHVS, CDR2 FNYEAQ. The CDR3 bases are TGTGCCAGCAGCTTAGCGTCCCCCGACGAGCAGTACTTC. Its translation: CASSLASPDEQYF.

This clonotype was detected many times. The chain couples TRBV5-4 to TRBJ2-2; the D is unclear. Between the trimmed V and J ends, which lost 3 bases and 6 bases, there was a span of 12 bases. This CDR3 region has 14 residues. Germline CDR1 SGHNT, CDR2 YYREEE (reference sequence). The CDR3 nucleotides read TGTGCCAGCAGCTCTAGTCCTGTGGCCGGGGAGCTGTTTTTT. Translated: CASSSSPVAGELFF. Using reference TRBV5-4 and TRBJ2-2 for the parts outside the CDR3, the full variable domain is ETGVTQSPTHLIKTRGQQVTLRCSSQSGHNTVSWYQQALGQGPQFIFQYYREEENGRGNFPPRFSGLQFPNYSSELNVNALELDDSALYLCASSSSPVAGELFFGEGSRLTVL.

This clonotype was seen ten or more times. This sequence joins TRBV28 and TRBJ1-5; the D is unclear. The V gene's germline CDR1 is MDHEN and CDR2 SYDVKM. V dropped 3 bases and J dropped 4 bases, with 16 bases sitting between them. The CDR3 spans 16 residues. The CDR3 sequence is CASSFHPGARNQPQHF. The CDR3 bases are TGTGCCAGCAGTTTCCACCCAGGAGCTCGGAATCAGCCCCAGCATTTT.

This clonotype was observed a few times. The chain uses TRBV28 and TRBJ1-2; unclear D gene. Deletions cut 3 bases from V and 4 bases from J, with 12 bases between. The CDR3 totals 14 residues. CDR1 MDHEN and CDR2 SYDVKM come from the germline V gene. The CDR3 spells CASSFGTLAYGYTF. DNA for the CDR3: TGTGCCAGCAGTTTTGGCACATTAGCCTATGGCTACACCTTC.

In this sample, this clonotype turned up many times. The J gene is TRBJ2-7, the V gene TRBV29-1; D is possibly TRBD1 (5 bases). Between the trimmed V and J ends, which lost 6 bases and 3 bases, there was a span of 27 bases. Germline CDR1 and CDR2: SQVTM and ANQGSEA. The CDR3 runs to 17 residues. The CDR3 loop is CSVRTSESRTGIYEQYF. Here the CDR3 DNA reads TGCAGCGTCCGGACATCTGAGAGCAGGACGGGCATCTACGAGCAGTACTTC.

A few counts support this clonotype. This may come from a read error, since a much larger clone is one base off. The gene calls are TRBV28 and TRBJ1-5; 7 bases line up with TRBD1. The CDR3 length is 15 residues. The germline V gene encodes CDR1 MDHEN and CDR2 SYDVKM. The CDR3: CASRQEDRHNQPQQF. Here the CDR3 DNA reads TGTGCCAGCAGGCAAGAGGACAGGCACAATCAGCCCCAGCAATTT.

This clonotype was observed at least ten times. This chain uses TRBV2 with TRBJ2-1; D is unclear. The V end was cut by 4 bases, the J end by 6 bases, with 13 bases between. Germline V gene sequence: CDR1 SNHLY, CDR2 FYNNEI. The length of the CDR3 is 14 residues. The CDR3 region is CASSVTAGTNEQFF. CDR3 nucleotides: TGTGCCAGCAGTGTGACGGCAGGCACCAATGAGCAGTTCTTC.

This clonotype is medium-sized. The V gene is TRBV6-5, the J gene TRBJ2-7; D may be TRBD2 (7 bases). Germline V gives CDR1 MNHEY, CDR2 SVGAGI. The CDR3 consists of 13 residues. V was cut by 0 bases and J by 10 bases, with 13 bases left in between. The CDR3 protein is CASSYSERDNQYF. In DNA form, the CDR3 reads TGTGCCAGCAGTTACTCAGAGCGGGACAATCAGTACTTC.

This clonotype was recorded many times. J is TRBJ2-1 and V is TRBV15; a weak D match, TRBD1 (5 bases). Germline-derived CDR1 and CDR2 are LNHNV and YYDKDF (reference sequence). There are 15 residues in the CDR3. Trimming removed 3 bases at V and 6 bases at J, with 15 bases between. The CDR3 bases are TGTGCCACCAGCAGGCCAGGGCTTAGGTTCAATGAGCAGTTCTTC. Translated: CATSRPGLRFNEQFF.

The rearrangement uses TRBV28 and TRBJ2-7; TRBD2 aligns across 9 bases. Germline V CDR1 and CDR2: MDHEN, SYDVKM. V was pared by 5 bases and J by 2 bases, with 4 bases of the junction left unmatched. This CDR3 is 14 amino acids long. This CDR3 reads CASSTSGYPYEQYF. Here the CDR3 DNA reads TGTGCCAGCAGTACTAGCGGGTATCCCTACGAGCAGTACTTC.